The rows below give T cell receptor beta chains drawn from one sample of a study of neoadjuvant anti-PD-1 for oral cavity cancer. Assay: immunoSEQ multiplex PCR; the TCRdb copy retains only in-frame clones and omits some. The profile covers some 15,000 clones, with roughly 73% appearing a single time and 2.5% to 3.5% taken by the ten largest. Sequenced here: PBMCs, sampled before nivolumab (anti-PD-1) treatment. These receptors originate from a person between 35 and 79 years old with oral cavity squamous cell carcinoma. Both conserved end residues are part of each CDR3. The order of the fields is CDR3 protein, V gene, clone size. The listing skips clone size in some rows; elsewhere it reads once, few, many or a size class.

CASSPQRTSGTSDEQYF,TRBV4-1,.
CASSTGVYQPQHF,TRBV6-6,.
CASSLDRMGGTSGGQFF,TRBV11-2,.
CASSPTQGAWEQYF,TRBV6-1,few
CASSYHPDSQETQYF,TRBV5-4,once
CASSLGRQWGQPQHF,TRBV7-8,.
CASSLGGVGNTIYF,TRBV27,.
CASSSRWDRGWGYTF,TRBV13,.
CASSLSGTGVLNQYF,TRBV27,.
CASSPELNTEAFF,TRBV5-4,.
CAISEVGRQPQHF,TRBV10-3,.
CASRLGGGSSGNTIYF,TRBV5-1,once
CASSQTSGRFDEQFF,TRBV6-4,.
CASSSMDRGSYEQYF,TRBV5-4,few
CASNPAGGYTGELFF,TRBV7-9,.
CASSYGQGISPLHF,TRBV6-5,few
CASSPTGNFFEQYF,TRBV23-1,.
CASSLGLARGLGTDTQYF,TRBV4-2,.
CASSSAPTDTQYF,TRBV2,.
CASSDNQPQHF,TRBV28,.
CASSLVARPSEQYF,TRBV11-2,.
CASSLVLAGFKETQYF,TRBV5-1,.
CASSPAVMLRVNQPQHF,TRBV4-1,once
CASSRQASGGYNEQFF,TRBV7-3,.
CASSNMNYGYTF,TRBV6-6,.
CASSLGTLYGYTF,TRBV5-1,few
CASSVASVTSGSPITDTQYF,TRBV9,.
CAWSAYGTNSGDIQYF,TRBV30,.
CAWSVQEDQPQHF,TRBV30,.
CSIGMRGEKLFF,TRBV29-1,.
CASSLTGGYEQYF,TRBV14,.
CASRETQAEYGYTF,TRBV7-9,few
CASSLYGTGGRNTEAFF,TRBV5-4,.
CASTLRGAYGYTF,TRBV27,.
CASSFRGQGGQPQHF,TRBV27,.
CASGLVPGGEGFGYTF,TRBV12-5,.
CASNARDRFYSNQPQHF,TRBV19,.
CASSLGHFSNQPQHF,TRBV7-2,.
CASSPRGWGRTDTQYF,TRBV7-8,.
CAWSDDRGANIQYF,TRBV30,.
CASSPSPGTGFNYGYTF,TRBV5-1,.
CASRDSGNTIYF,TRBV9,.
CASSLAGHREKLFF,TRBV7-9,.
CASSFGGAYLMGTDTQYF,TRBV5-6,.
CASSLGQGAPGYTF,TRBV7-9,.
CASSLGSGGGEQYF,TRBV5-6,few
CASSPERTSYNEQFF,TRBV27,.
CASSSPSGRANNEQFF,TRBV27,once
CASSAHLGTGGAYEQYF,TRBV7-2,.
CASTREWGTHMNTEAFF,TRBV19,once
CASSFLYYGKGLNEQFF,TRBV27,.
CASSSDRETIKTQYF,TRBV27,.
CASSSSVGHTEAFF,TRBV9,.
CASGGLAGEGETQYF,TRBV2,few
CAWSAGADTQYF,TRBV30,.
CASSAGGPNYGYTF,TRBV5-1,few
CARSSGPRPTYGYTF,TRBV5-3,.
CASSLATGTGVNSPLHF,TRBV5-1,.